This is a list of T cell receptor beta chains from one sample in a study of hypomethylating agent response in myelodysplastic syndrome. Sequencing was performed with immunoSEQ multiplex PCR; in TCRdb, only in-frame clones are kept and a portion is missing. Here the sample spans approximately 2,000 clones, approximately 82% being singletons. The sample in question was bone marrow, obtained before or after starting hypomethylating agent treatment for myelodysplastic syndrome (not recorded which). The receptors stem from a human donor with myelodysplastic syndrome. Each CDR3 is given with its conserved first and last residue. A D gene is named only where the DNA matches it firmly. The size field is filled for only some rows; it gives once, few, many or a size class.

V,size,J,D,DNA,CDR3
TRBV28,large,TRBJ1-2,TRBD1,TGTGCCAGCAGTTTCCCCCGACAGGGTCAGAGTGGCTACACCTTC,CASSFPRQGQSGYTF
TRBV11-1,NA,TRBJ1-1,NA,TGTGCCAGCAGCCAGCCCTCGAACACTGAAGCTTTCTTT,CASSQPSNTEAFF
TRBV6-5,NA,TRBJ2-7,NA,TGTGCCAGCAGTTTTACGGGACTTGAATACGAGCAGTACTTC,CASSFTGLEYEQYF
TRBV27,once,TRBJ1-1,NA,TGTGCCAGCAGTCTGGACGGGTTGAGAGGGAACACTGAAGCTTTCTTT,CASSLDGLRGNTEAFF
TRBV2,once,TRBJ1-1,NA,TGTGCCAGCAGTGCAGGCGCCGAAAACACTGAAGCTTTCTTT,CASSAGAENTEAFF
TRBV4-3,NA,TRBJ2-6,TRBD1,TGCGCCAGCAGCCAGGACAGGGGAGCTGGGGCCAACGTCCTGACTTTC,CASSQDRGAGANVLTF
TRBV11-2,once,TRBJ2-1,NA,TGTGCCAGCAGCTTACAGGGGAATAGGTACAATGAGCAGTTCTTC,CASSLQGNRYNEQFF
TRBV6-5,NA,TRBJ1-1,TRBD1,TGTGCCAGCACCTTGGACAGGATGAACACTGAAGCTTTCTTT,CASTLDRMNTEAFF
TRBV7-2,NA,TRBJ2-1,NA,TGTGCCAGCAGCTTTACTGTAAAAGGGTACAATGAGCAGTTCTTC,CASSFTVKGYNEQFF
TRBV13,NA,TRBJ1-6,NA,TGTGCCAGCAGCACAGGACAGAGTAATTCACCCCTCCACTTT,CASSTGQSNSPLHF